Below, 32 T cell receptor beta chains from the same sample are listed, as sequenced in a study of radiation and T cells in renal cell carcinoma. Time point of the sample: blood 2 weeks post-SBRT. Treatment given: 15 Gy SBRT to primary tumor, nephrectomy 4 weeks later. Here immunoSEQ multiplex PCR was the method, and the copy in TCRdb shows in-frame clones only, minus some. The data contain around 76,000 clones, 82% of them singletons. This specimen was blood, taken from a patient whose treatment included radiotherapy and nephrectomy. The receptors come from a man aged 55 to 70 with renal cell carcinoma.

The rearrangement links TRBV7-2 to TRBJ2-2; possibly TRBD1 for D (5 bases). The CDR3 is 17 amino acids. Trimming stripped 3 bases from V and 0 bases from J, with 14 bases between. The germline gives CDR1 SGHTA, CDR2 FQGNSA. CDR3 nucleotides: TGTGCCAGCAGCTTCAGTAGCTTACAGGCGAACACCGGGGAGCTGTTTTTT. This gives the protein CASSFSSLQANTGELFF.

This clone was observed a few times. The V call is TRBV7-2, the J call TRBJ2-3, with D perhaps matching TRBD2 (5 bases). Germline assignment: CDR1 SGHTA and CDR2 FQGNSA. CDR3 size: 14 residues. V was cut by 0 bases and J by 3 bases, with 7 bases left in between. The CDR3 nucleotides are TGTGCCAGCAGCTTAGCACGGGGTACAGATACGCAGTATTTT. Protein sequence: CASSLARGTDTQYF.

The chain combines TRBV5-1 with TRBJ2-3, with D possibly being TRBD1 (6 bases). V lost 1 base to trimming and J lost 4 bases, with 13 bases between them. From germline, CDR1 is SGHRS and CDR2 YFSETQ. This CDR3 spans 15 amino acids. The CDR3, as DNA: TGCGCCAGCAGCTTGAGGCGCCAGGGGCCAGATACGCAGTATTTT. The encoded protein is CASSLRRQGPDTQYF.

The chain couples TRBV4-1 to TRBJ2-7; 8 bases line up with TRBD2. After removal of 1 base from V and 4 bases from J, the junction contained 12 bases not matched to a gene. The germline V gene encodes CDR1 MGHRA and CDR2 YSYEKL. The CDR3 length is 17 residues. As DNA, the CDR3 is TGCGCCAGCAGCCAAGGTCCCCTAGCAGCGGGGGATTACGAGCAGTACTTC. Translation gives CASSQGPLAAGDYEQYF.

This sequence joins TRBV7-9 and TRBJ1-1, with D perhaps matching TRBD1 (5 bases). From germline, CDR1 is SEHNR and CDR2 FQNEAQ (reference sequence). V lost 1 base, J lost 3 bases, and 15 bases lay in between. The CDR3 totals 16 residues. The CDR3 spells CASSLVRRGNYTEAFF. CDR3 nucleotides: TGTGCCAGCAGCTTAGTTCGGCGGGGGAACTACACTGAAGCTTTCTTT. The complete variable domain, with remaining parts taken from reference TRBV7-9 and TRBJ1-1, reads DTGVSQNPRHKITKRGQNVTFRCDPISEHNRLYWYRQTLGQGPEFLTYFQNEAQLEKSRLLSDRFSAERPKGSFSTLEIQRTEQGDSAMYLCASSLVRRGNYTEAFFGQGTRLTVV.

The chain carries TRBV14 and TRBJ1-4; D may be TRBD1 (5 bases). V lost 2 bases and J 3 bases, leaving 10 bases between the germline ends. Germline-derived CDR1 and CDR2 are SGHDN and FVKESK. CDR3 length: 15 amino acids. CDR3 region: CASSQSRAPNEKLFF. In nucleotides, the CDR3 is TGTGCCAGCAGCCAATCCAGGGCCCCTAATGAAAAACTGTTTTTT. Supplemented by reference TRBV14 and TRBJ1-4, the full variable domain reads EAGVTQFPSHSVIEKGQTVTLRCDPISGHDNLYWYRRVMGKEIKFLLHFVKESKQDESGMPNNRFLAERTGGTYSTLKVQPAELEDSGVYFCASSQSRAPNEKLFFGSGTQLSVL.

The rearrangement joins TRBV11-3 to TRBJ1-1, with 9 bases aligning to TRBD1. Looked up from germline, CDR1 is SGHNT and CDR2 is YENEEA. The CDR3 consists of 15 residues. V lost 5 bases to trimming and J lost 4 bases; unmatched junction nucleotides: 8. The CDR3 protein is CASSRDREGSTEAFF. Here the CDR3 DNA reads TGTGCCAGCAGCCGGGACAGGGAGGGGAGCACTGAAGCTTTCTTT.

The chain couples TRBV4-1 to TRBJ1-4; perhaps TRBD1 as D (6 bases). Per the germline V gene, CDR1 is MGHRA and CDR2 is YSYEKL. The V gene lost 0 bases and the J gene lost 7 bases, with 18 bases spanning the gap. The CDR3 covers 17 residues. CDR3 DNA: TGCGCCAGCAGCCAAGAAGGTATCGGGGGGCTAGGTGAAAAACTGTTTTTT. It codes for CASSQEGIGGLGEKLFF.

This chain joins TRBV28 and TRBJ2-7; 8 bases are shared with TRBD1. Per the germline V gene, CDR1 is MDHEN and CDR2 is SYDVKM. CDR3 length: 15 amino acids. V lost 5 bases, J lost 3 bases, and 9 bases stayed unmatched. The CDR3 here is CASSVPGTGLYEQYF. CDR3 DNA sequence: TGTGCCAGCAGTGTACCGGGGACAGGACTCTACGAGCAGTACTTC.

This sequence joins TRBV19 and TRBJ2-1; no firm D call. Germline CDR1 is LNHDA and CDR2 is SQIVND (reference sequence). V lost 10 bases, J lost 6 bases, and 16 bases lay in between. This CDR3 is 13 amino acids long. The CDR3 DNA follows: TGTGCCACCCTTTCCCTAGTGGGCAATGAGCAGTTCTTC. As protein: CATLSLVGNEQFF.

The gene calls are TRBV18 and TRBJ2-1; D assignment may be TRBD1 or TRBD2 (6 bases each). Trimming pared 8 bases from V and 4 bases from J, leaving 15 bases between. The CDR3 sequence is 14 residues long. Germline loops: CDR1 KGHSH, CDR2 LQKENI. The CDR3 is CASNIGGSYNEQFF. The CDR3 DNA reads as TGTGCCAGCAACATCGGGGGCTCGTACAATGAGCAGTTCTTC.

V gene TRBV7-6 combines with J gene TRBJ2-1; 7 bases fit TRBD2. The CDR3 totals 17 residues. Germline CDR1 and CDR2: SGHVS and FNYEAQ. V was pared by 1 base and J by 4 bases, with 10 bases of the junction left unmatched. Here the CDR3 reads CASSLVVRLAVYNEQFF. As DNA, the CDR3 is TGTGCCAGCAGCTTAGTCGTTCGGCTAGCGGTATACAATGAGCAGTTCTTC.

This clone was detected once. The rearrangement uses TRBV2 and TRBJ2-2, with 7 bases lining up with TRBD1. V gave up 8 bases and J gave up 2 bases; unmatched junction bases: 5. CDR1 is SNHLY and CDR2 is FYNNEI in the germline V gene. CDR3 length: 14 residues. The DNA for the CDR3 is TGTGCCAGCCCCGGGACAGACAACACCGGGGAGCTGTTTTTT. It is translated as CASPGTDNTGELFF.

CDR3 in DNA: TGTGCCAGCCGGGACCAGTCCAAAGATACGCAGTATTTT. Its translation is CASRDQSKDTQYF. The chain combines TRBV28 with TRBJ2-3; TRBD1 or TRBD2 may be the D gene (5 bases each). Germline V gene lookup returns CDR1 MDHEN and CDR2 SYDVKM. The germline V and J ends were trimmed by 8 bases and 5 bases, with 14 bases remaining between them. The CDR3 is made up of 13 amino acids.

This chain connects TRBV7-9 to TRBJ2-1; D not certain. CDR3 length equals 12 residues. V was pared by 5 bases and J by 6 bases, with 8 bases between. CDR1 is SEHNR and CDR2 is FQNEAQ in the germline V gene (reference sequence). CDR3 DNA sequence: TGTGCCAGCAGCCTCACCGGCAATGAGCAGTTCTTC. Amino acids: CASSLTGNEQFF.

This chain connects TRBV28 to TRBJ1-2; no firm D call. The V gene lost 3 bases and the J gene lost 1 base, with 9 bases spanning the gap. The length of the CDR3 is 14 residues. CDR1 is MDHEN and CDR2 is SYDVKM in the germline V gene. CDR3 loop: CASSLRALNYGYTF. The CDR3 DNA sequence: TGTGCCAGCAGTTTGCGGGCACTTAACTATGGCTACACCTTC.

The rearrangement joins TRBV2 to TRBJ2-1; D could derive from TRBD1 or TRBD2 (6 bases each). Germline CDR1 SNHLY, CDR2 FYNNEI. V was cut by 1 base and J by 3 bases, with 16 bases left in between. The CDR3 totals 17 residues. CDR3 amino acids: CASSEGSGAYNYNEQFF. Here the CDR3 DNA reads TGTGCCAGCAGTGAAGGATCGGGGGCGTATAACTACAATGAGCAGTTCTTC. Full variable domain (rest looked up from reference TRBV2 and TRBJ2-1): EPEVTQTPSHQVTQMGQEVILRCVPISNHLYFYWYRQILGQKVEFLVSFYNNEISEKSEIFDDQFSVERPDGSNFTLKIRSTKLEDSAMYFCASSEGSGAYNYNEQFFGPGTRLTVL.

This clone was seen a handful of times. The CDR3 nucleotides read TGTGCCAGCAGCGCGATGGGGCTCCTCTACGAGCAGTACTTC. The encoded protein is CASSAMGLLYEQYF. The chain couples TRBV7-2 to TRBJ2-7; tentative D call: TRBD1 (5 bases). The CDR3 runs to 14 residues. The germline gives CDR1 SGHTA, CDR2 FQGNSA. Trimming took 5 bases from V and 3 from J, leaving 14 bases between them.

This sequence joins TRBV28 and TRBJ2-4; D is perhaps TRBD1 (5 bases). Trimming shortened V by 2 bases and J by 4 bases, and 9 bases separated the two germline ends. The length of the CDR3 is 14 residues. Germline-derived CDR1 and CDR2 are MDHEN and SYDVKM. The CDR3 here is CASSLPQGKNIQYF. The CDR3 DNA reads as TGTGCCAGCAGTTTACCTCAGGGAAAAAACATTCAGTACTTC.

The J gene is TRBJ1-4, the V gene TRBV15, with unresolved D. V lost 5 bases and J 8 bases, leaving 18 bases between the germline ends. CDR1 LNHNV and CDR2 YYDKDF come from the germline V gene (reference sequence). This CDR3 comprises 15 residues. CDR3 amino acids: CATSSSRTRGEKLFF. CDR3 sequence (DNA): TGTGCCACCAGCTCTTCCCGGACTCGGGGAGAAAAACTGTTTTTT.

By frequency in the sample, this clone is medium-sized (0.01 to 0.1%). V is TRBV19 and J is TRBJ1-2; D is unresolved. The ends were cut back, 0 bases at V and 4 bases at J, with 12 bases in the middle. The CDR3 loop spans 15 amino acids. Germline V CDR1 and CDR2: LNHDA, SQIVND (reference sequence). The DNA of the CDR3 is TGTGCCAGTAGTATAGATCTATCGGCAGCCTATGGCTACACCTTC. Amino acids: CASSIDLSAAYGYTF.

The rearrangement joins TRBV28 to TRBJ2-7; 11 positions match TRBD2. The CDR3 is 14 amino acids. Germline CDR1 reads MDHEN; CDR2 reads SYDVKM. V lost 6 bases, J lost 2 bases, and 3 bases stayed unmatched. CDR3 loop: CASRELAGAYEQYF. The CDR3 DNA is TGTGCCAGCAGAGAACTAGCGGGAGCCTACGAGCAGTACTTC.

This clone was seen a few times. At one of its ends the junction is not consistent with the germline gene, which may arise from a read error. The chain has TRBV4-2 and TRBJ1-1; D remains unclear. Germline V gene data show CDR1 as LGHNA and CDR2 as YNFKEQ. The CDR3 length is 14 residues. This chain's CDR3 is CASSQETTNPEAFF. The CDR3 bases are TGTGCCAGCAGCCAAGAGACAACGAACCCTGAAGCTTTCTTT.

The sample holds a few counts of this clone. The gene calls are TRBV7-8 and TRBJ2-2; no definite D call. Germline V gene lookup returns CDR1 SGHVS and CDR2 FQNEAQ. Trimming shortened V by 2 bases and J by 3 bases, and 13 bases separated the two germline ends. CDR3 size: 16 residues. CDR3 nucleotide sequence: TGTGCCAGCAGCTTAACAGTACCTCTTTACACCGGGGAGCTGTTTTTT. Protein: CASSLTVPLYTGELFF.

This clone has just one count. The chain recombines TRBV9 with TRBJ1-1; tentative D call: TRBD1 (6 bases). Germline V gene sequence: CDR1 SGDLS, CDR2 YYNGEE. The CDR3 contains 15 residues. V lost 4 bases and J 0 bases, leaving 13 bases between the germline ends. The CDR3 nucleotides are TGTGCCAGCAGCTCCTCACAGGGACTGAACACTGAAGCTTTCTTT. It translates to CASSSSQGLNTEAFF.

There are a few counts of this clone. This rearrangement joins TRBV5-1 to TRBJ2-1; 9 nucleotides align to TRBD2. Trimming took 0 bases from V and 7 from J; bases not matched to a gene: 5. Germline V lookup: CDR1 SGHRS, CDR2 YFSETQ. CDR3 length: 15 amino acids. In DNA, the CDR3 is TGCGCCAGCAGCTTGGGGCGGGAGGGGAGGAATGAGCAGTTCTTC. Translation: CASSLGREGRNEQFF.

The chain links TRBV7-2 to TRBJ2-4; 13 bases line up with TRBD2. Looked up from germline, CDR1 is SGHTA and CDR2 is FQGNSA. J was trimmed by 0 bases and V by 2 bases; bases with no gene match: 7. The CDR3 spans 19 residues. The CDR3 spells CASSLRGTSGTGAKNIQYF. CDR3 coding DNA: TGTGCCAGCAGCTTAAGAGGGACTAGCGGGACGGGAGCCAAAAACATTCAGTACTTC.

The chain recombines TRBV7-2 with TRBJ2-5; 8 nucleotides line up with TRBD1. V shed 1 base, J shed 2 bases, and the junction held 3 bases outside the gene matches. The V gene's germline CDR1 is SGHTA and CDR2 FQGNSA. The CDR3 runs to 15 residues. CDR3 protein: CASSLVGTGQETQYF. The CDR3 DNA follows: TGTGCCAGCAGCTTAGTTGGGACAGGTCAAGAGACCCAGTACTTC.

The gene calls are TRBV15 and TRBJ2-7, with 7 bases lining up with TRBD2. This CDR3 contains 15 residues. Germline CDR1 and CDR2: LNHNV and YYDKDF (reference sequence). V was pared by 0 bases and J by 5 bases, with 7 bases of the junction left unmatched. DNA for the CDR3: TGTGCCACCAGCAGAGATGGGAGGGAATCTGACGAGCAGTACTTC. Its protein product is CATSRDGRESDEQYF.

V gene TRBV28 combines with J gene TRBJ2-1; TRBD2 agrees at 14 bases. This CDR3 has 14 residues. Trimming at V came to 5 bases and at J to 9 bases, leaving 3 bases not matched to a gene. CDR1 is MDHEN and CDR2 is SYDVKM in the germline V gene. CDR3 coding DNA: TGTGCCAGCAGTGAGGGACTAGCGGGAGTTGAGCAGTTCTTC. This codes for CASSEGLAGVEQFF.

J is TRBJ1-1 and V is TRBV27, with D perhaps TRBD1 (5 bases). Trimming removed 5 bases from V and 6 bases from J, with 22 bases in between. This CDR3 is built from 16 residues. Germline V gene sequence: CDR1 MNHEY, CDR2 SMNVEV (reference sequence). CDR3 nucleotides: TGTGCCAGCAGTGCCCGCTCGAGCTCTTGGGGGTCTGAAGCTTTCTTT. It codes for CASSARSSSWGSEAFF.

The rearrangement links TRBV11-2 to TRBJ1-4, with a weak D call TRBD1 (6 bases). V was cut by 4 bases and J by 7 bases, with 16 bases left in between. CDR1 and CDR2 from the germline V gene are SGHAT and FQNNGV. The CDR3 extends over 15 amino acids. The CDR3 coding sequence is TGTGCCAGCAGCTCAGAGGGGGGCGCAGGTGAAAAACTGTTTTTT. Translated, it gives CASSSEGGAGEKLFF. Full variable domain (remainder filled in from reference TRBV11-2 and TRBJ1-4): EAGVAQSPRYKIIEKRQSVAFWCNPISGHATLYWYQQILGQGPKLLIQFQNNGVVDDSQLPKDRFSAERLKGVDSTLKIQPAKLEDSAVYLCASSSEGGAGEKLFFGSGTQLSVL.